This T cell receptor beta chain was identified in a study of T cell repertoires in cytomegalovirus infection. As for the study in general: A matching HLA type, together with CMV infection, was signaled by public TCR beta signatures.

Germline assignment: CDR1 SGHDN and CDR2 FVKESK. V dropped 1 base and J dropped 8 bases, with 2 bases sitting between them. This CDR3 spans 10 amino acids. TCRdb used MiXCR to reprocess the reads, holding one entry per CDR3 protein. In the table there are around 630,000 distinct CDR3 sequences, 20% to 25% of which are singletons. Comment on this clonotype: Its matching antigen is unknown.

Findings and limits, study-wide: The ex vivo response showed dominance by HLA-C-restricted CMV-specific TCR beta clonotypes. Identification of carriers of CMV plus the relevant HLA was performed using cumulative public TCR beta family frequency.

Sequenced sample: CD8+ T cells from PBMCs. The rearrangement uses TRBV14 and TRBJ1-1, with unresolved D. This TCR was sampled from a human donor in good health (CMV status not recorded). Some clones in this sample may be carry-over from other donors' samples. For the CDR3, the DNA is TGTGCCAGCAGCCAAGTAGAAGCTTTCTTT. This translates into CASSQVEAFF.